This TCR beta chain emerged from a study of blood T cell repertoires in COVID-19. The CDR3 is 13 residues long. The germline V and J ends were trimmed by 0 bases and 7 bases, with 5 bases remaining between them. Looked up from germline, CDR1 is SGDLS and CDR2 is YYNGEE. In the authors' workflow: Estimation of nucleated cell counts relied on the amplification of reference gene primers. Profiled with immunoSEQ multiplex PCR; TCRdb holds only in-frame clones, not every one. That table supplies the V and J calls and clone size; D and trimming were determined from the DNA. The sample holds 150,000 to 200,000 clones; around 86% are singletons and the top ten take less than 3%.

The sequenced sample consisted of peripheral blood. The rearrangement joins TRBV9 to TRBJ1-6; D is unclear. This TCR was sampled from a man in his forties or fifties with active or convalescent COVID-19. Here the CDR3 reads CASSVELNSPLHF. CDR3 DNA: TGTGCCAGCAGCGTAGAGCTAAATTCACCCCTCCACTTT.